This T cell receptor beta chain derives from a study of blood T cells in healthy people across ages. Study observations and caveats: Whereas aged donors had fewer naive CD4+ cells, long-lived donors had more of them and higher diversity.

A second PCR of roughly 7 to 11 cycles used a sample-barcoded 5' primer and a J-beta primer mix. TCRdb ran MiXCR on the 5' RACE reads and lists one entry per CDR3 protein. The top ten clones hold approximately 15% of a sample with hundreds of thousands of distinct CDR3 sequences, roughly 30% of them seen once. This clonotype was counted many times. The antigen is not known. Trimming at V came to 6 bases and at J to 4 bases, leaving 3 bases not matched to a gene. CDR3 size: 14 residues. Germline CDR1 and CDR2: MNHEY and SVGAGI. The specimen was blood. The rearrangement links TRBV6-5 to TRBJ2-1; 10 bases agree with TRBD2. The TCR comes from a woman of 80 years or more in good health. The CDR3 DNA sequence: TGTGCCAGCAGAGCTAGCGGGGGTTACAATGAGCAGTTCTTC. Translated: CASRASGGYNEQFF.